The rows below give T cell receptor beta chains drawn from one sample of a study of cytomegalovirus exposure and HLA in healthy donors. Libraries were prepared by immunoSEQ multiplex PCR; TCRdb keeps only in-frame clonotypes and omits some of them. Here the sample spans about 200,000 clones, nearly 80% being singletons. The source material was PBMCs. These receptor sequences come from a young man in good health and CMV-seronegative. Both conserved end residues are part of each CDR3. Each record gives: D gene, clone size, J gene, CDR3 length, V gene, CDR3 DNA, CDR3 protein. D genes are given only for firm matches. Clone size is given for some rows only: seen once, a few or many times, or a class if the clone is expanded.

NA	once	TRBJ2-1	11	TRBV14	TGTGCCAGCAGCCAAGACAGGGTACAGTTCTTC	CASSQDRVQFF
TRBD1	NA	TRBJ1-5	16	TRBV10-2	TGCGCCAGCAGGATAGAAGGACAGGGGAGCAATCAGCCCCAGCATTTT	CASRIEGQGSNQPQHF
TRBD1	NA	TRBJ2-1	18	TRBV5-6	TGTGCCAGCAGCTTGGCCGGGACAGGGGACAGGACCTACAATGAGCAGTTCTTC	CASSLAGTGDRTYNEQFF
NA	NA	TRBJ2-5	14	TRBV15	TGTGCCACCAGCAGAGACAGGATCCGCCACTCCGCGTACTTC	CATSRDRIRHSAYF
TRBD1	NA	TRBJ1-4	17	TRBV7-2	TGTGCCAGCAGCTCGGATGGACAGGGGCAAGCTAATGAAAAACTGTTTTTT	CASSSDGQGQANEKLFF
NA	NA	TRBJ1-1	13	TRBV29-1	TGCAGCGTTGTCTGGGACATGAACACTGAAGCTTTCTTT	CSVVWDMNTEAFF
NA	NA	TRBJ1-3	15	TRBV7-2	TGTGCCAGCAGCTTAGGGGTAACAGCTGGAAACACCATATATTTT	CASSLGVTAGNTIYF
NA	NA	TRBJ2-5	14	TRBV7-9	TGTGCCAGCAGCCCTGCGGGGGCTTGGGAGACCCAGTACTTC	CASSPAGAWETQYF
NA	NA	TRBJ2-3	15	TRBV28	TGTGCCAGCAGTTTACCGGGAGTCGGAACAGATACGCAGTATTTT	CASSLPGVGTDTQYF
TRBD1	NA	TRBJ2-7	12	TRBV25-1	TGTGCCAGCACGGGACAGGCCTACGAGCAGTACTTC	CASTGQAYEQYF
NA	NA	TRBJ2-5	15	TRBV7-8	TGTGCCAGCAGCTTTGAAGGACTTCCCCGAGGTACCCAGTACTTC	CASSFEGLPRGTQYF
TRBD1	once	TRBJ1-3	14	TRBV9	TGTGCCAGCACTGGACAGGCCTCTGGAAACACCATATATTTT	CASTGQASGNTIYF
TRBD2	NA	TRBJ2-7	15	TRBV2	TGTGCCAGCAGCCCAACTAGCGGGGGGGCTGGGGAGCAGTACTTC	CASSPTSGGAGEQYF
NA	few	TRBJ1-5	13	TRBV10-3	TGTGCCATCAAGGAGTCCATGAATCAGCCCCAGCATTTT	CAIKESMNQPQHF
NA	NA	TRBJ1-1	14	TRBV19	TGTGCCAGTAGTCCGAACAGGGTTAGCACTGAAGCTTTCTTT	CASSPNRVSTEAFF
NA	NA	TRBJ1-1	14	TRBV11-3	TGTGCCAGCAGCTTAGATACCCGAGCCCGGGGGGCTTTCTTT	CASSLDTRARGAFF
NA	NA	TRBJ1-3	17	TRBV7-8	TGTGCCAGCAGCCCTCGGCGCCCGGGGACAAATGGAAACACCATATATTTT	CASSPRRPGTNGNTIYF
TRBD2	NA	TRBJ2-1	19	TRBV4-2	TGTGCCAGCAGCCAAGAGGCTAGCGGGGGGGTTCGGTTAGTGAATGAGCAGTTCTTC	CASSQEASGGVRLVNEQFF
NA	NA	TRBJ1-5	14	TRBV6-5	TGTGCCAGCAGTCTCGGCACAGGGAATCAGCCCCAGCATTTT	CASSLGTGNQPQHF
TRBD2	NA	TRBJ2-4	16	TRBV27	TGTGCCAGCAGTTCCCTTGGGGGGGAGGCCAAAAACATTCAGTACTTC	CASSSLGGEAKNIQYF
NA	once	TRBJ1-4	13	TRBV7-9	TGTGCCAGTAAGGACAGTTATAATGAAAAACTGTTTTTT	CASKDSYNEKLFF
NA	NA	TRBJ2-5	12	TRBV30	TGTGCCTGGAGTGTTCAGGGGGAGACCCAGTACTTC	CAWSVQGETQYF
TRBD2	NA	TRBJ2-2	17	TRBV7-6	TGTGCCAGCAGCCCTTATCTAGCGGAGTCGAACACCGGGGAGCTGTTTTTT	CASSPYLAESNTGELFF
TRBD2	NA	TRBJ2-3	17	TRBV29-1	TGCAGCGTTGGTCCGGGACTAGCGGGACATAGCACAGATACGCAGTATTTT	CSVGPGLAGHSTDTQYF
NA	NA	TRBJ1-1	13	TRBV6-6	TGTGCCAGCACCAACACAGGGTCGCCTGAAGCTTTCTTT	CASTNTGSPEAFF
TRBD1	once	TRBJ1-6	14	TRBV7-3	TGTGCCAGCAGCTTTGGGACAGCTAATTCACCCCTCCACTTT	CASSFGTANSPLHF
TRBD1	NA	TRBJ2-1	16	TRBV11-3	TGTGCCAGCAGCACCCGGGACAGGGAAGGCTACAATGAGCAGTTCTTC	CASSTRDREGYNEQFF
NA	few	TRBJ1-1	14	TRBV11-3	TGTGCCAGCAGCTTAGTTTCTGTGAACACTGAAGCTTTCTTT	CASSLVSVNTEAFF
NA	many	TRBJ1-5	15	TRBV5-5	TGTGCCAGCAGCTTCATCACAGCCCCCAATCAGCCCCAGCATTTT	CASSFITAPNQPQHF
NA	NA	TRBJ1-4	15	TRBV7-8	TGTGCCAGCAGCTTATTCGACAGCGTTACTGAAAAACTGTTTTTT	CASSLFDSVTEKLFF
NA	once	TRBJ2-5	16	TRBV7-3	TGTGCCAGCAGCTTAAGGGGGACTCCCCCACAAGAGACCCAGTACTTC	CASSLRGTPPQETQYF
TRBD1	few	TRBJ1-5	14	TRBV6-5	TGTGCCAGTCGGGGGACAGGGATCAATCAGCCCCAGCATTTT	CASRGTGINQPQHF
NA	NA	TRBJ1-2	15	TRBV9	TGTGCCAGCAGCGTTCAGGGGACACCTAACTATGGCTACACCTTC	CASSVQGTPNYGYTF
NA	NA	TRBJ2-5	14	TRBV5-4	TGTGCCAGCAGTAGGGGGGGGGTCCAAGAGACCCAGTACTTC	CASSRGGVQETQYF
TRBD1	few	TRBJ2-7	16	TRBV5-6	TGTGCCAGCAGCTTGGAGTTCCGACAGGGAAACTACGAGCAGTACTTC	CASSLEFRQGNYEQYF
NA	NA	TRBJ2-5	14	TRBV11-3	TGTGCCAGCAGCTTCGCAAAGGGGCAAGAGACCCAGTACTTC	CASSFAKGQETQYF
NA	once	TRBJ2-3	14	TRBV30	TGTGCCTGGAGCCCCGGGAGAGAGGGAGATACGCAGTATTTT	CAWSPGREGDTQYF
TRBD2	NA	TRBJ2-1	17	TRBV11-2	TGTGCCAGCAGCGGGACTAGCGGGACGTTCTCCTACAATGAGCAGTTCTTC	CASSGTSGTFSYNEQFF
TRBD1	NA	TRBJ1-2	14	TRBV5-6	TGTGCCAGCAGCTTAGGGGGCTGGGACTATGGCTACACCTTC	CASSLGGWDYGYTF
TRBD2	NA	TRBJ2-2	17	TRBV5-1	TGCGCCAGCAGCCTTTTATCGGGACTAGCGGGGACCGGGGAGCTGTTTTTT	CASSLLSGLAGTGELFF
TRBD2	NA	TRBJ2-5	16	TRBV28	TGTGCCAGCAGCCCCACTAGCGGGAGGGCCATCGAGACCCAGTACTTC	CASSPTSGRAIETQYF
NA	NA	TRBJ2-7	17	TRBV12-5	TGTGCTAGTGGTTTGGGTCATGGGCAGGGGACCGTCTACGAGCAGTACTTC	CASGLGHGQGTVYEQYF
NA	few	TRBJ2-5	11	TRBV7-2	TGTGCCAGCAGCTTCAAAGAGACCCAGTACTTC	CASSFKETQYF
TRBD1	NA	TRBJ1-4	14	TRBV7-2	TGTGCCAGCAGGCCAGGACAGGCTAATGAAAAACTGTTTTTT	CASRPGQANEKLFF
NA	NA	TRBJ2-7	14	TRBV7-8	TGTGCCAGCAGCTTATCGGGGAGCTCCTACGAGCAGTACTTC	CASSLSGSSYEQYF
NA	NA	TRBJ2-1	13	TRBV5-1	TGCGCCAGCAGCTTGGGCGGGGACAATGAGCAGTTCTTC	CASSLGGDNEQFF
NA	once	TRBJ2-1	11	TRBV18	TGTGCCAGCTCCTCTAGCGATGAGCAGTTCTTC	CASSSSDEQFF
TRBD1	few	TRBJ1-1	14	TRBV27	TGTGCCAGCAGTACGGGACAGGGTAACACTGAAGCTTTCTTT	CASSTGQGNTEAFF
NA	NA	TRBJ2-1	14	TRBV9	TGTGCCAGCAGCGTAGTCCCGGGAAGGGATGAGCAGTTCTTC	CASSVVPGRDEQFF
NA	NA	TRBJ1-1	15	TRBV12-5	TGTGCTAGTGGTCTGGGCCTCGGGAGGGACACTGAAGCTTTCTTT	CASGLGLGRDTEAFF
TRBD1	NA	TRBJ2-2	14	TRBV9	TGTGCCAGCAGCCCCCGGACAGGGTCCGGGGAGCTGTTTTTT	CASSPRTGSGELFF
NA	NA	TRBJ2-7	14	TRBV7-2	TGTGCCAGCAGCTTAATGGAGGGGCCGCGGGAGCAGTACTTC	CASSLMEGPREQYF
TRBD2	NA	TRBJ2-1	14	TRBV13	TGTGCCAGCAGCCCGGGACTAGCGATAAATGAGCAGTTCTTC	CASSPGLAINEQFF